This T cell receptor (beta chain) derives from a study of Graves' ophthalmopathy and Graves' hyperthyroidism. Germline CDR1 is SQVTM and CDR2 is ANQGSEA. The CDR3 sequence is 12 residues long. Trimming took 7 bases from V and 6 from J; bases not matched to a gene: 5. Active ophthalmopathy (CAS at least 3, NOSPECS at least 4), lasting under 3 months. RNA transcripts were the template, and TCR beta CDR3 regions were amplified from them. After a first-round RT-PCR with HTBI primers, a second-round multiplex PCR was run. Each CDR3 protein gets one entry after TCRdb re-called the multiplex PCR reads with MiXCR. The data hold roughly 700,000 distinct CDR3 sequences, with around 40% observed a single time.

This chain links TRBV29-1 with TRBJ1-2, with 10 bases fitting TRBD1. This TCR came from an adult man with Graves' ophthalmopathy. Sequenced material: peripheral blood. CDR3 DNA sequence: TGCAGCGCGGGACAGGGGATCGATGGCTACACCTTC. It encodes CSAGQGIDGYTF.